The 31 T cell receptor beta chains presented below share a single source sample, sequenced in a study of regulatory T cells in long-lasting Graves disease. Time point specified: persistent/refractory GD, antithyroid drugs over 5 years with positive TRAb. There was RNA extracted from PBMCs, and the TCR library was made from it. HTBI primers from iRepertoire and Arm-PCR of CDR3 regions yielded the TCR beta libraries. One entry per CDR3 protein results from TCRdb running MiXCR on the multiplex PCR reads. Here the sample spans around 300,000 distinct CDR3 sequences, 20% to 25% being singletons. The sample in question was peripheral blood mononuclear cells (PBMCs), obtained when the disease was refractory, from a patient treated with antithyroid drugs. These TCRs come from a female donor with Graves disease.

As concerns this clonotype: A much larger clone differs from this one at a single base, so this may be a read error. The chain links TRBV24-1 to TRBJ2-1; D might be TRBD2 (6 bases). The germline V gene has CDR1 KGHDR and CDR2 SFDVKD. The CDR3 is made up of 15 amino acids. V gave up 4 bases and J gave up 8 bases, with 17 bases separating them. CDR3 in DNA: TGTGCCACCAGTGAGACGGGCGGCTCTAGCGATGAGCAGTTCTTC. It yields the protein CATSETGGSSDEQFF.

Ten or more counts support this clonotype. The chain carries TRBV30 and TRBJ1-2; 7 nucleotides match TRBD1. This CDR3 comprises 13 residues. CDR1 is GTSNPN, CDR2 SVGIG, per germline (reference sequence). Trimming cost V 0 bases and J 6 bases; bases outside gene matches: 4. The CDR3, as DNA: TGTGCCTGGAGTGTGACAGGGTTTGATGGCTACACCTTC. Translating gives CAWSVTGFDGYTF.

A note on this clonotype: Being one base from a much bigger clone, this may be a read error. This chain links TRBV12-3 or TRBV12-4 with TRBJ1-5, with unresolved D. The CDR3 contains 15 residues. The CDR3 DNA reads TGTGCCGGCAGTTCCCAAGACATAAGCAATCAGCCCCAGCATTTT. This encodes CAGSSQDISNQPQHF.

The V gene is TRBV20-1, the J gene TRBJ2-4; TRBD2 might be the D (7 bases). CDR1 is DFQATT and CDR2 is SNEGSKA in the germline V gene (reference sequence). The CDR3 sequence is 16 residues long. V dropped 5 bases and J dropped 11 bases, with 28 bases sitting between them. The CDR3 coding sequence is TGCAGTGCTCCGAGGGGGGACTACCTCACCCCAGGGGTTCAGTACTTC. Its protein is CSAPRGDYLTPGVQYF.

This clonotype has more than one count but fewer than ten. CDR3 coding DNA: TGTGCCAGTAGTATAGATCTAGAAGGGGGCATTGAGACCCAGTACTTC. Translating gives CASSIDLEGGIETQYF. The rearrangement joins TRBV19 to TRBJ2-5, with 7 bases fitting TRBD1. Trimming took 0 bases from V and 5 from J; bases not matched to a gene: 9. In germline, CDR1 is LNHDA, CDR2 SQIVND (reference sequence). The CDR3 runs 16 residues.

This clonotype was seen once. The rearrangement uses TRBV3-1 and TRBJ1-1; D is possibly TRBD1 (6 bases). The germline V and J ends were trimmed by 3 bases and 4 bases, with 12 bases remaining between them. The CDR3 runs to 14 residues. The germline V gene has CDR1 LGHDT and CDR2 YNNKEL (reference sequence). CDR3: CASSHMDRATEAFF. DNA of the CDR3: TGTGCCAGCAGCCACATGGACAGAGCCACTGAAGCTTTCTTT.

This clonotype has a count of ten or more. The chain carries TRBV7-2 and TRBJ1-5, with D tentatively TRBD1 (5 bases). CDR3 length: 16 amino acids. The germline CDR1 and CDR2 sequences are SGHTA and FQGNSA. V was trimmed by 4 bases and J by 6 bases, leaving 19 bases between them. The chain's CDR3 is CASSSGAQGGSQPQHF. In DNA, the CDR3 is TGTGCCAGCAGCTCCGGGGCGCAGGGAGGGAGTCAGCCCCAGCATTTT.

This clonotype was counted between two and nine times. The V and J genes are TRBV12-3 or TRBV12-4 and TRBJ2-1; the D is unclear. The CDR3 is made up of 13 amino acids. V was clipped by 8 bases and J by 2 bases, with 10 bases between them. In DNA form, the CDR3 reads TGTGCCAGCCTATCGGACGCCTACAATGAGCAGTTCTTC. Translation gives CASLSDAYNEQFF.

The chain combines TRBV6-1 with TRBJ2-2, with TRBD1 identical over 9 bases. With V trimmed by 5 bases and J by 6 bases, 7 bases remained unmatched. Per the germline V gene, CDR1 is MNHNS and CDR2 is SASEGT. The CDR3 is made up of 15 amino acids. CDR3 region: CASSRTGALSGELFF. CDR3 coding DNA: TGTGCCAGCAGTCGGACAGGGGCTCTCTCCGGGGAGCTGTTTTTT.

There are many counts of this clonotype. V is TRBV2 and J is TRBJ2-1; D perhaps matches TRBD2 (6 bases). The ends were cut back, 6 bases at V and 0 bases at J, with 9 bases in the middle. From germline, CDR1 is SNHLY and CDR2 FYNNEI. This CDR3 has 14 residues. The CDR3 nucleotides read TGTGCCAGCAGAGGGAGGAGCTCCTACAATGAGCAGTTCTTC. Encoded protein: CASRGRSSYNEQFF. The full variable domain, completed using reference TRBV2 and TRBJ2-1, is EPEVTQTPSHQVTQMGQEVILRCVPISNHLYFYWYRQILGQKVEFLVSFYNNEISEKSEIFDDQFSVERPDGSNFTLKIRSTKLEDSAMYFCASRGRSSYNEQFFGPGTRLTVL.

This clonotype has only a few counts. V is TRBV20-1 and J is TRBJ1-5; D ambiguous. The V gene's germline CDR1 is DFQATT and CDR2 SNEGSKA (reference sequence). There are 15 residues in the CDR3. The V gene lost 1 base and the J gene lost 4 bases, with 14 bases spanning the gap. CDR3 region: CSARVEGSANQPQHF. The CDR3 DNA reads as TGCAGTGCTAGAGTAGAAGGGTCGGCAAATCAGCCCCAGCATTTT.

CDR3 sequence: CASPITRVGDTQYF. CDR3 nucleotides: TGTGCCAGCCCTATTACTAGGGTCGGGGATACGCAGTATTTT. This chain connects TRBV2 to TRBJ2-3, with D perhaps matching TRBD2 (5 bases). This CDR3 region has 14 residues. V shed 8 bases and J shed 6 bases, with 18 bases lying between them. Germline lookup yields CDR1 SNHLY and CDR2 FYNNEI.

The table lists this clonotype with a few counts. J is TRBJ1-2 and V is TRBV20-1; D is perhaps TRBD1 (5 bases). Trimming took off 3 bases at V and 6 bases at J, with 11 bases between the two ends. The length of the CDR3 is 12 residues. Germline V gene lookup returns CDR1 DFQATT and CDR2 SNEGSKA (reference sequence). CDR3: CSARTDLHGYTF. CDR3 DNA sequence: TGCAGTGCTAGGACAGACTTGCATGGCTACACCTTC.

This clonotype was seen at least ten times. CDR3: CASGGWTEAFF. For the CDR3, the DNA is TGTGCCAGCGGGGGTTGGACTGAAGCTTTCTTT. The genes are TRBV28 and TRBJ1-1; a weak D match, TRBD1 (5 bases). V lost 8 bases, J lost 5 bases, and 9 bases lay in between. In germline, CDR1 is MDHEN, CDR2 SYDVKM. The CDR3 runs to 11 residues.

This clonotype showed up many times. The chain joins TRBV7-9 to TRBJ2-5, with 9 bases lining up with TRBD2. Germline CDR1 is SEHNR and CDR2 is FQNEAQ (reference sequence). The CDR3 spans 14 residues. Germline trimming cut 4 bases from V and 5 bases from J; bases unmatched to any gene: 5. CDR3 protein: CASSSSGIGETQYF. The DNA of the CDR3 is TGTGCCAGCAGCTCTAGCGGGATCGGTGAGACCCAGTACTTC.

In this sample, this clonotype turned up many times. The chain carries TRBV3-1 and TRBJ2-7; no clear D gene. The CDR3 is 14 residues long. Germline V gene data show CDR1 as LGHDT and CDR2 as YNNKEL (reference sequence). The V end was cut by 4 bases, the J end by 6 bases, with 16 bases between. The CDR3 sequence: CASSPRTYPGEQYF. CDR3 in DNA: TGTGCCAGCAGCCCCCGGACCTATCCTGGCGAGCAGTACTTC.

This clonotype has more than one count but fewer than ten. The chain recombines TRBV5-1 with TRBJ1-1; D possibly corresponds to TRBD1 (5 bases). Trimming stripped 5 bases from V and 4 bases from J, with 18 bases between. Germline V gives CDR1 SGHRS, CDR2 YFSETQ. The CDR3 is 15 residues long. CDR3 amino acids: CASRVGPLGGTEAFF. As DNA, the CDR3 is TGCGCCAGCAGGGTGGGACCTCTCGGGGGCACTGAAGCTTTCTTT.

This clonotype was observed a handful of times. The rearrangement uses TRBV2 and TRBJ2-1; 8 positions match TRBD2. There are 13 residues in the CDR3. Germline V gene lookup returns CDR1 SNHLY and CDR2 FYNNEI. Trimming took 5 bases from V and 7 from J; bases not matched to a gene: 4. This CDR3 reads CASSLTSENEQFF. The DNA of the CDR3 is TGTGCCAGCAGTTTGACTAGCGAGAATGAGCAGTTCTTC.

This clonotype was counted ten times or more. This sequence joins TRBV18 and TRBJ2-2, with 10 bases identical to TRBD2. Trimming took 6 bases from V and 5 from J; bases not matched to a gene: 9. This CDR3 contains 16 residues. Germline CDR1 and CDR2: KGHSH and LQKENI. This CDR3 is CASSRTSGEATGELFF. Here the CDR3 DNA reads TGTGCCAGCTCCAGGACTAGCGGAGAGGCTACCGGGGAGCTGTTTTTT.

This clonotype was seen at least ten times. The chain links TRBV3-1 to TRBJ2-1; D unclear. Trimming removed 1 base at V and 8 bases at J, with 3 bases between. This CDR3 spans 11 amino acids. Looked up from germline, CDR1 is LGHDT and CDR2 is YNNKEL (reference sequence). This CDR3 is CASSQVYEQFF. The CDR3 DNA reads as TGTGCCAGCAGCCAAGTGTATGAGCAGTTCTTC.

The gene calls are TRBV4-3 and TRBJ1-1; D is undetermined. Trimming took off 1 base at V and 0 bases at J, with 21 bases between the two ends. The CDR3 runs to 19 residues. Germline lookup yields CDR1 LGHNA and CDR2 YSLEER. CDR3 in amino acids: CASSQVSRGPEAVNTEAFF. The CDR3 DNA sequence: TGCGCCAGCAGCCAAGTATCGCGCGGCCCCGAGGCCGTGAACACTGAAGCTTTCTTT.

This clonotype was observed at least ten times. The chain is built from TRBV20-1 and TRBJ2-7; D is undetermined. This CDR3 region has 15 residues. Trimming took 6 bases from V and 4 from J, leaving 22 bases between them. CDR1 is DFQATT, CDR2 SNEGSKA, per germline (reference sequence). In DNA form, the CDR3 reads TGCAGTGCCGTACCTTTGGGAACTATGGGATACGAGCAGTACTTC. Encoded protein: CSAVPLGTMGYEQYF.

Turning to this clonotype: The germline gene is not matched at one end of the junction; a read error may be the cause. This chain joins TRBV7-9 and TRBJ1-6; no reliable D call. The CDR3 consists of 12 residues. From germline, CDR1 is SEHNR and CDR2 FQNEAQ (reference sequence). The CDR3 protein is CASSKSNSPLRF. DNA for the CDR3: TGTGCCAGCAGCAAAAGCAACTCACCCCTCCGCTTT.

CDR3 coding DNA: TGCGCCAGCAGCTTGGAGCACAGTGAAACCGGGGAGCTGTTTTTT. Residues: CASSLEHSETGELFF. This chain links TRBV5-1 with TRBJ2-2; D is ambiguous. CDR3 length equals 15 residues. CDR1 is SGHRS, CDR2 YFSETQ, per germline. V lost 0 bases and J lost 5, with 11 bases in between.

There are many counts of this clonotype. V is TRBV20-1 and J is TRBJ2-7; 8 bases match TRBD2. Germline V gene lookup returns CDR1 DFQATT and CDR2 SNEGSKA (reference sequence). Trimming cost V 0 bases and J 5 bases; bases outside gene matches: 6. The CDR3 is 14 amino acids. In DNA form, the CDR3 reads TGCAGTGCTAGAGATCGGAGCGGGAGTAACGAGCAGTACTTC. Protein product: CSARDRSGSNEQYF.

This clonotype was counted ten times or more. The rearrangement joins TRBV6-4 to TRBJ1-1; D uncertain. In germline, CDR1 is MRHNA, CDR2 SNTAGT. The germline V and J ends were trimmed by 3 bases and 5 bases, with 16 bases remaining between them. The CDR3 is 15 amino acids. CDR3 loop: CASSESEGRRTEAFF. The CDR3 DNA follows: TGTGCCAGCAGTGAATCGGAGGGTAGGAGAACTGAAGCTTTCTTT.

This clonotype was seen ten or more times. V gene TRBV12-3 or TRBV12-4 combines with J gene TRBJ2-7; TRBD1 agrees at 8 bases. Losses at the gene ends were 1 base for V and 6 bases for J; bases not matched to a gene: 5. The CDR3 loop spans 14 amino acids. CDR3 region: CASSLGTGFREQYF. The CDR3 bases are TGTGCCAGCAGTTTAGGGACAGGGTTTCGCGAGCAGTACTTC.

In this sample, this clonotype turned up a few times. The V call is TRBV20-1, the J call TRBJ2-7; tentative D call: TRBD2 (5 bases). From germline, CDR1 is DFQATT and CDR2 SNEGSKA (reference sequence). V lost 2 bases, J lost 0 bases, and 14 bases lay in between. The CDR3 totals 15 residues. The CDR3 DNA sequence: TGCAGTGCTAGATCGGTGCGGGTTCCCTCCTACGAGCAGTACTTC. It codes for CSARSVRVPSYEQYF.

The J gene is TRBJ1-2, the V gene TRBV4-3; 7 bases line up with TRBD1. Per the germline V gene, CDR1 is LGHNA and CDR2 is YSLEER. V was clipped by 3 bases and J by 4 bases; unmatched bases: 8. CDR3 length: 15 amino acids. This chain's CDR3 is CASSQTRDRIYGYTF. The CDR3 nucleotides are TGCGCCAGCAGCCAGACCCGGGACAGAATCTATGGCTACACCTTC.

This clonotype has ten or more counts. The chain has TRBV6-5 and TRBJ2-5; D unresolved. Germline-derived CDR1 and CDR2 are MNHEY and SVGAGI. Trimming cost V 2 bases and J 5 bases, with 9 bases left between them. The CDR3 is 13 amino acids. CDR3 protein: CASSYGLEETQYF. The CDR3 DNA reads as TGTGCCAGCAGTTACGGGTTGGAGGAGACCCAGTACTTC.

The table lists this clonotype with many counts. The chain recombines TRBV2 with TRBJ2-7; D possibly uses TRBD1 or TRBD2 (5 bases each). The CDR3 has 12 amino acids. From germline, CDR1 is SNHLY and CDR2 FYNNEI. Trimming took off 6 bases at V and 7 bases at J, with 13 bases between the two ends. The chain's CDR3 is CASSPGTREQYF. The CDR3 DNA reads as TGTGCCAGCAGCCCCGGGACCCGTGAGCAGTACTTC.